This TCR beta chain derives from a study of T-cell memory formation after mild COVID-19. MiXCR, run by TCRdb on the 5' RACE reads, gives a single entry per CDR3 protein. Among approximately 490,000 distinct CDR3 sequences listed, over 20% were seen once. General observations from the study: Cross-reactive memory apparently joined, as some responding clones appeared in pre-infection memory. CD8+ contracting clones occupied EMRA, while CD4+ ones occupied mainly CM and EM.

The J segment lost 10 bases and the V segment lost 4 bases, leaving 8 bases of the junction unmatched. CDR3 length: 15 amino acids. Germline V gene data show CDR1 as LGHDT and CDR2 as YNNKEL (reference sequence). To note about this clonotype: The antigen remains unidentified.

This chain uses TRBV3-1 with TRBJ2-1, with 12 bases that match TRBD2. The sequence was collected from an adult woman who had mild COVID-19 (a few samples of this study predate the infection). Cell type and time point are not known. The sample comprised PBMCs or a T cell subset sorted from them (not recorded which). CDR3 in amino acids: CASSLGLAGSWEQFF. CDR3 bases: TGTGCCAGCAGCCTCGGACTAGCGGGGTCCTGGGAGCAGTTCTTC.